This passage covers 29 T cell receptor beta chains from one sample sequenced in a study of control samples from healthy donors and cancer patients. The assay was immunoSEQ multiplex PCR, and TCRdb's table has in-frame clones only and misses some. The profile shows tens of thousands of clones, approximately 88% of them singletons. Material for sequencing was PBMCs. These TCRs come from a woman between 50 and 59 years old with lung cancer.

The CDR3 spells CASSYSGSPSETQYF. Here the CDR3 DNA reads TGTGCCAGCAGTTACTCCGGGTCCCCTAGCGAGACCCAGTACTTC. The V call is TRBV6-2 or TRBV6-3, the J call TRBJ2-5, with D possibly being TRBD2 (5 bases). Germline V gene data show CDR1 as MNHEY and CDR2 as SVGEGT. The CDR3 is 15 amino acids. Trimming removed 0 bases from V and 5 bases from J, with 13 bases in between.

The chain employs TRBV11-3 and TRBJ1-1; 7 nucleotides agree with TRBD1. This CDR3 contains 13 residues. Germline V gives CDR1 SGHNT, CDR2 YENEEA. The junction had 5 bases not matched to a gene; V was cut back by 6 bases and J by 4 bases. CDR3 bases: TGTGCCAGCAGATACGGGACAGCCACTGAAGCTTTCTTT. Translated: CASRYGTATEAFF.

This chain links TRBV5-4 with TRBJ1-1; D is possibly TRBD1 (5 bases). The CDR3 spans 15 residues. The V gene's germline CDR1 is SGHNT and CDR2 YYREEE (reference sequence). The V and J ends lost 1 base and 2 bases respectively, with 12 bases between them. The CDR3 loop reads CASSLPGTGNTEAFF. The CDR3 DNA sequence: TGTGCCAGCAGCTTGCCCGGGACGGGTAACACTGAAGCTTTCTTT.

V usage is TRBV5-6 and J usage is TRBJ1-2; TRBD1 matches 7 bases. CDR3 length equals 13 residues. CDR1 and CDR2 from the germline V gene are SGHDT and YYEEEE. V dropped 1 base and J dropped 6; count of bases not matched to a gene: 3. CDR3 bases: TGTGCCAGCAGCTTGTTACAGGGGAATGGCTACACCTTC. It yields the protein CASSLLQGNGYTF.

This chain connects TRBV6-4 to TRBJ1-1; D gene unclear. The ends were cut back, 0 bases at V and 10 bases at J, with 12 bases in the middle. The CDR3 consists of 13 residues. Germline CDR1 MRHNA, CDR2 SNTAGT. The chain's CDR3 is CASSDSTKDRAFF. The CDR3 DNA sequence: TGTGCCAGCAGTGACTCAACAAAGGATCGAGCTTTCTTT.

This chain uses TRBV30 with TRBJ1-6, with D possibly being TRBD1 (5 bases). The V end was cut by 4 bases, the J end by 9 bases, with 16 bases between. Germline CDR1 GTSNPN, CDR2 SVGIG (reference sequence). This CDR3 region has 14 residues. The CDR3 sequence is CAWIGKTAASPLHF. The CDR3 DNA sequence: TGTGCCTGGATAGGAAAGACAGCAGCTTCACCCCTCCACTTT.

The V and J genes are TRBV28 and TRBJ1-2; tentative D call: TRBD1 (5 bases). The CDR3 spans 14 residues. Trimming stripped 2 bases from V and 8 bases from J, with 15 bases between. The V gene's germline CDR1 is MDHEN and CDR2 SYDVKM. The CDR3 region is CASSLSSGVYGYTF. The DNA for the CDR3 is TGTGCCAGCAGTTTAAGCTCGGGGGTTTACGGCTACACCTTC.

The V gene is TRBV5-4, the J gene TRBJ1-3; D remains ambiguous. Germline values: CDR1 SGHNT, CDR2 YYREEE (reference sequence). V was pared by 2 bases and J by 3 bases, with 6 bases between. The CDR3 length is 13 residues. CDR3 nucleotides: TGTGCCAGCAGCTTACAAATTGGAAACACCATATATTTT. It encodes CASSLQIGNTIYF.

V and J are TRBV15 and TRBJ1-6; D perhaps matches TRBD1 (5 bases). In germline, CDR1 is LNHNV, CDR2 YYDKDF (reference sequence). The germline V and J ends were trimmed by 5 bases and 0 bases, with 17 bases remaining between them. The length of the CDR3 is 18 residues. CDR3 protein: CATSPGSGASSYNSPLHF. In DNA form, the CDR3 reads TGTGCCACCAGCCCTGGGAGTGGGGCCAGCTCCTATAATTCACCCCTCCACTTT. Complete variable domain (other parts from reference TRBV15 and TRBJ1-6): DAMVIQNPRYQVTQFGKPVTLSCSQTLNHNVMYWYQQKSSQAPKLLFHYYDKDFNNEADTPDNFQSRRPNTSFCFLDIRSPGLGDTAMYLCATSPGSGASSYNSPLHFGNGTRLTVT.

The gene calls are TRBV18 and TRBJ1-1; tentatively, D is TRBD1 (6 bases). This CDR3 comprises 15 residues. Germline V CDR1 and CDR2: KGHSH, LQKENI. V lost 2 bases and J lost 1, with 11 bases in between. The CDR3 sequence is CASSPSRTENTEAFF. In DNA, the CDR3 is TGTGCCAGCTCACCAAGTCGGACAGAGAACACTGAAGCTTTCTTT.

The chain couples TRBV19 to TRBJ2-4, with 7 bases that match TRBD2. V gave up 7 bases and J gave up 0 bases; unmatched junction bases: 9. This CDR3 spans 16 amino acids. CDR1 is LNHDA and CDR2 is SQIVND in the germline V gene (reference sequence). CDR3 nucleotides: TGTGCCAGTACCCAGACAGCGGGGATAGCCAAAAACATTCAGTACTTC. As protein: CASTQTAGIAKNIQYF.

This chain joins TRBV6-2 or TRBV6-3 and TRBJ1-1, with D possibly matching TRBD1 (6 bases). The CDR3 contains 18 residues. Germline V lookup: CDR1 MNHEY, CDR2 SVGEGT. Trimming shortened V by 2 bases and J by 5 bases, and 24 bases separated the two germline ends. In nucleotides, the CDR3 is TGTGCCAGCAGTTACGGGTTTTTCGGTAAGGGGGTCGGGACTGAAGCTTTCTTT. This codes for CASSYGFFGKGVGTEAFF.

This clone was counted between two and nine times. The chain combines TRBV4-1 with TRBJ1-5; 7 bases are shared with TRBD1. This CDR3 region has 16 residues. Germline V gives CDR1 MGHRA, CDR2 YSYEKL. V trimming: 4 bases; J trimming: 3 bases; junction bases outside the gene matches: 9. CDR3 nucleotide sequence: TGCGCCAGCAGCCCTGACAGGGATCTTTTCAATCAGCCCCAGCATTTT. This codes for CASSPDRDLFNQPQHF.

This clone came up a few times. The genes are TRBV14 and TRBJ1-1; 7 bases fit TRBD1. Germline V gene sequence: CDR1 SGHDN, CDR2 FVKESK. The V gene end was trimmed by 5 bases and the J gene end by 3 bases; junction bases not matched to a gene: 18. This CDR3 is built from 18 residues. DNA of the CDR3: TGTGCCAGCAGCAGACAGGGTTTGCAGACGAGATTTTACACTGAAGCTTTCTTT. Protein product: CASSRQGLQTRFYTEAFF. The complete variable domain, with remaining parts taken from reference TRBV14 and TRBJ1-1, reads EAGVTQFPSHSVIEKGQTVTLRCDPISGHDNLYWYRRVMGKEIKFLLHFVKESKQDESGMPNNRFLAERTGGTYSTLKVQPAELEDSGVYFCASSRQGLQTRFYTEAFFGQGTRLTVV.

The chain has TRBV9 and TRBJ2-7, with 8 nucleotides matching TRBD1. Germline CDR1 reads SGDLS; CDR2 reads YYNGEE. The CDR3 is 15 residues long. Trimming cost V 4 bases and J 6 bases; bases outside gene matches: 12. The CDR3 loop is CASSRYKTGAGEQYF. The CDR3 DNA reads as TGTGCCAGCAGCCGATACAAGACAGGGGCTGGCGAGCAGTACTTC.

The rearrangement links TRBV30 to TRBJ1-5; TRBD1 might be the D (5 bases). Trimming stripped 3 bases from V and 0 bases from J, with 9 bases between. The germline gives CDR1 GTSNPN, CDR2 SVGIG (reference sequence). CDR3 size: 14 residues. The CDR3 coding sequence is TGTGCCTGGAGCGCAGGGTTTAGCAATCAGCCCCAGCATTTT. It yields the protein CAWSAGFSNQPQHF.

This clone was seen a handful of times. V gene TRBV28 combines with J gene TRBJ2-3; 10 nucleotides agree with TRBD2. CDR3 length: 15 amino acids. Germline values: CDR1 MDHEN, CDR2 SYDVKM. Losses at the gene ends were 6 bases for V and 7 bases for J; bases not matched to a gene: 10. The CDR3: CASSLSGGKINTQYF. The CDR3 DNA reads TGTGCCAGCAGCCTTAGCGGGGGGAAAATCAATACGCAGTATTTT.

The chain uses TRBV25-1 and TRBJ2-5; 7 bases line up with TRBD1. From germline, CDR1 is MGHDK and CDR2 SYGVNS. The CDR3 is 11 residues long. V lost 10 bases, J lost 10 bases, and 9 bases stayed unmatched. CDR3 in amino acids: CATGGFGDQYF. In DNA, the CDR3 is TGTGCCACAGGGGGATTCGGGGACCAGTACTTC.

V is TRBV25-1 and J is TRBJ1-6, with D maybe TRBD1 (6 bases). This CDR3 is built from 15 residues. Germline-derived CDR1 and CDR2 are MGHDK and SYGVNS. The V and J ends lost 2 bases and 7 bases respectively, with 12 bases between them. CDR3 sequence: CASSEDLGANSPLHF. The CDR3 bases are TGTGCCAGCAGTGAAGATTTGGGGGCGAATTCACCCCTCCACTTT.

The genes are TRBV7-2 and TRBJ2-7; weak D call: TRBD1 (6 bases). V gave up 3 bases and J gave up 0 bases, with 12 bases separating them. The CDR3 runs to 15 residues. Germline loops: CDR1 SGHTA, CDR2 FQGNSA. Here the CDR3 reads CASSFGGSSSYEQYF. CDR3 nucleotides: TGTGCCAGCAGCTTTGGGGGCTCGAGCTCCTACGAGCAGTACTTC.

V gene TRBV4-3 combines with J gene TRBJ2-1; D is unclear. The ends were cut back, 0 bases at V and 0 bases at J, with 9 bases in the middle. CDR1 is LGHNA, CDR2 YSLEER, per germline. The CDR3 has 16 residues. The CDR3, as DNA: TGCGCCAGCAGCCAAGATCTATATTCCTCCTACAATGAGCAGTTCTTC. Protein product: CASSQDLYSSYNEQFF.

CDR3 amino acids: CASSVRTGGAKYNEQFF. The CDR3 nucleotides are TGTGCCAGCAGCGTCCGGACAGGGGGCGCGAAATACAATGAGCAGTTCTTC. The J gene is TRBJ2-1, the V gene TRBV9; the match to TRBD1 covers 11 bases. CDR3 length equals 17 residues. V trimming: 2 bases; J trimming: 4 bases; junction bases outside the gene matches: 8. The germline gives CDR1 SGDLS, CDR2 YYNGEE. The full variable domain, its missing parts supplied by reference TRBV9 and TRBJ2-1, is DSGVTQTPKHLITATGQRVTLRCSPRSGDLSVYWYQQSLDQGLQFLIQYYNGEERAKGNILERFSAQQFPDLHSELNLSSLELGDSALYFCASSVRTGGAKYNEQFFGPGTRLTVL.

J is TRBJ1-4 and V is TRBV3-1 (or the pseudogene TRBV3-2); the D is unclear. The CDR3 spans 17 residues. From germline, CDR1 is LGHDT and CDR2 YNNKEL (reference sequence). Deletions cut 1 base from V and 0 bases from J, with 12 bases between. CDR3 protein: CASSQVMLVATNEKLFF. In DNA, the CDR3 is TGTGCCAGCAGCCAAGTTATGTTAGTTGCAACTAATGAAAAACTGTTTTTT.

The genes are TRBV6-6 and TRBJ1-4; D is undetermined. The V gene's germline CDR1 is MNHNY and CDR2 SVGAGI (reference sequence). Trimming pared 5 bases from V and 7 bases from J, leaving 11 bases between. The CDR3 contains 13 residues. The CDR3 coding sequence is TGTGCCAGCAGTATGACACTCGGTGAAAAACTGTTTTTT. It yields the protein CASSMTLGEKLFF.

The chain links TRBV9 to TRBJ2-1; possibly TRBD1 for D (6 bases). Germline CDR1 SGDLS, CDR2 YYNGEE. Between the trimmed V and J ends, which lost 4 bases and 0 bases, there was a span of 14 bases. The CDR3 is 16 amino acids. CDR3 region: CASSSRGSSSYNEQFF. CDR3 bases: TGTGCCAGCAGCTCGAGGGGGTCAAGCTCCTACAATGAGCAGTTCTTC. Together with reference TRBV9 and TRBJ2-1, the CDR3 gives the full variable domain: DSGVTQTPKHLITATGQRVTLRCSPRSGDLSVYWYQQSLDQGLQFLIQYYNGEERAKGNILERFSAQQFPDLHSELNLSSLELGDSALYFCASSSRGSSSYNEQFFGPGTRLTVL.

The chain links TRBV5-1 to TRBJ2-2, with 8 bases aligning to TRBD2. CDR3 length: 16 amino acids. Germline lookup yields CDR1 SGHRS and CDR2 YFSETQ. J lost 1 base, V lost 1 base, and 3 bases had no gene match. The CDR3: CASSLLAGGNTGELFF. Here the CDR3 DNA reads TGCGCCAGCAGCTTGCTGGCGGGGGGGAACACCGGGGAGCTGTTTTTT.

This chain joins TRBV5-1 and TRBJ1-5, with 9 bases identical to TRBD1. J was trimmed by 1 base and V by 4 bases; bases with no gene match: 3. The germline V gene encodes CDR1 SGHRS and CDR2 YFSETQ. CDR3 length equals 15 residues. CDR3 DNA: TGCGCCAGCAGCGCTGGGACAGGGAGCAATCAGCCCCAGCATTTT. Protein sequence: CASSAGTGSNQPQHF.

The chain carries TRBV13 and TRBJ1-4, with D possibly being TRBD1 (6 bases). Trimming pared 5 bases from V and 10 bases from J, leaving 14 bases between. This CDR3 comprises 13 residues. The germline gives CDR1 PRHDT, CDR2 FYEKMQ (reference sequence). The CDR3 bases are TGTGCCAGCAGCCCCAAACAGGGCGGAAAACTGTTTTTT. Translated, it gives CASSPKQGGKLFF.

This clone was found once. The chain recombines TRBV24-1 with TRBJ1-1, with 10 nucleotides matching TRBD1. The CDR3 is 13 amino acids. Germline V CDR1 and CDR2: KGHDR, SFDVKD. With 3 bases clipped from V and 10 bases from J, the junction kept 4 bases outside the gene matches. The CDR3 DNA is TGTGCCACCAGTGATCCTGGGACAGGGGCAGCTTTCTTT. Translation: CATSDPGTGAAFF.